The 15 T cell receptor beta chains below come from one sample, sequenced in a study of cytomegalovirus exposure and HLA in healthy donors. Data came from immunoSEQ multiplex PCR; TCRdb stores just in-frame clones and leaves some out. The sample consists of roughly 140,000 clones, around nine tenths of them appearing once. The source material was PBMCs. The receptors come from a woman younger than 35 in good health and CMV-seropositive.

The V call is TRBV5-1, the J call TRBJ2-5; 14 nucleotides line up with TRBD2. The germline gives CDR1 SGHRS, CDR2 YFSETQ. J was trimmed by 5 bases and V by 3 bases; bases with no gene match: 3. The CDR3 has 15 amino acids. The CDR3 coding sequence is TGCGCCAGCAGCTCGACTAGCGGGAGGGGGGAGACCCAGTACTTC. Translation gives CASSSTSGRGETQYF.

The chain has TRBV25-1 and TRBJ1-4, with D maybe TRBD1 (5 bases). V lost 4 bases, J lost 3 bases, and 6 bases lay in between. Germline V CDR1 and CDR2: MGHDK, SYGVNS. The CDR3 length is 13 residues. The CDR3 loop is CASSGTPNEKLFF. The CDR3 DNA sequence: TGTGCCAGCAGTGGGACACCTAATGAAAAACTGTTTTTT.

The chain is built from TRBV6-1 and TRBJ2-7, with D perhaps TRBD1 (5 bases). CDR1 is MNHNS, CDR2 SASEGT, per germline. CDR3 length: 13 amino acids. Trimming removed 6 bases at V and 3 bases at J, with 12 bases between. The CDR3 sequence: CASRETALYEQYF. The CDR3 region has the DNA TGTGCCAGCAGAGAGACAGCCCTCTACGAGCAGTACTTC.

This sequence joins TRBV9 and TRBJ2-7; 10 positions agree with TRBD1. The length of the CDR3 is 14 residues. Germline-derived CDR1 and CDR2 are SGDLS and YYNGEE. The J segment lost 5 bases and the V segment lost 4 bases, leaving 6 bases of the junction unmatched. The CDR3 region is CASSPWDRGDEQYF. The DNA of the CDR3 is TGTGCCAGCAGCCCCTGGGACAGGGGAGACGAGCAGTACTTC. Full variable domain (outside the CDR3, taken from reference TRBV9 and TRBJ2-7): DSGVTQTPKHLITATGQRVTLRCSPRSGDLSVYWYQQSLDQGLQFLIQYYNGEERAKGNILERFSAQQFPDLHSELNLSSLELGDSALYFCASSPWDRGDEQYFGPGTRLTVT.

This chain links TRBV6-6 with TRBJ2-7; a weak D match, TRBD1 (6 bases). CDR1 and CDR2 from the germline V gene are MNHNY and SVGAGI (reference sequence). This CDR3 is built from 14 residues. The V gene lost 4 bases and the J gene lost 1 base, with 11 bases spanning the gap. The CDR3 nucleotides are TGTGCCAGCAGTTTTACAGGGCAATCCTACGAGCAGTACTTC. Translating it yields CASSFTGQSYEQYF.

J is TRBJ1-5 and V is TRBV18; D is perhaps TRBD1 (6 bases). The CDR3 loop spans 16 amino acids. Trimming cost V 2 bases and J 1 base, with 12 bases left between them. From germline, CDR1 is KGHSH and CDR2 LQKENI. The CDR3 sequence: CASSPTRDRSNQPQHF. The DNA of the CDR3 is TGTGCCAGCTCACCAACCCGTGACAGGAGCAATCAGCCCCAGCATTTT.

The chain links TRBV7-6 to TRBJ2-5, with D perhaps matching TRBD1 (6 bases). Germline V lookup: CDR1 SGHVS, CDR2 FNYEAQ. Trimming cost V 5 bases and J 4 bases, with 17 bases left between them. This CDR3 has 15 residues. The CDR3 protein is CASSQQGPWGETQYF. CDR3 sequence (DNA): TGTGCCAGCAGCCAGCAGGGGCCCTGGGGAGAGACCCAGTACTTC.

The chain carries TRBV7-8 and TRBJ2-3; maybe TRBD1 (8 bases). Between the trimmed V and J ends, which lost 4 bases and 4 bases, there was a span of 15 bases. This CDR3 comprises 15 residues. Germline V gives CDR1 SGHVS, CDR2 FQNEAQ. CDR3 sequence (DNA): TGTGCCAGCAGCTCTCGGACAGGGAGGGCAGATACGCAGTATTTT. It codes for CASSSRTGRADTQYF. Combining the CDR3 with reference TRBV7-8 and TRBJ2-3 gives the whole variable domain GAGVSQSPRYKVAKRGQDVALRCDPISGHVSLFWYQQALGQGPEFLTYFQNEAQLDKSGLPSDRFFAERPEGSVSTLKIQRTQQEDSAVYLCASSSRTGRADTQYFGPGTRLTVL.

The V and J genes are TRBV28 and TRBJ1-3, with 8 bases fitting TRBD1. The V segment lost 7 bases and the J segment 3 bases; nucleotides outside the gene matches: 11. Germline V gene data show CDR1 as MDHEN and CDR2 as SYDVKM. The CDR3 is made up of 16 amino acids. CDR3 sequence reads: CASTPSGGAGGNTIYF. The CDR3 bases are TGTGCCAGCACTCCTTCAGGGGGCGCAGGTGGAAACACCATATATTTT.

Remarks on this clone: The CDR3 ends on some other residue instead of the conserved phenylalanine or tryptophan, so this is likely a read error. The limits of the CDR3 on the DNA are not certain, so only TCRdb's listed CDR3 is given. The CDR3 loop reads CASSQTGTMCL. The V gene is TRBV14, the J gene TRBJ2-7; the tabulated D call, TRBD2, remains unverified against the DNA. The germline gives CDR1 SGHDN, CDR2 FVKESK. The CDR3 extends over 11 residues, inclusive of both ends.

This chain links TRBV30 with TRBJ1-1; D is undetermined. V lost 2 bases and J lost 0, with 16 bases in between. CDR1 and CDR2 (germline): GTSNPN, SVGIG (reference sequence). This CDR3 is built from 16 residues. The CDR3 is CAWSPGVWALNTEAFF. The DNA of the CDR3 is TGTGCCTGGAGTCCCGGGGTCTGGGCCCTGAACACTGAAGCTTTCTTT.

This clone has a single count. CDR3 loop: CSVGTSYNEQFF. DNA of the CDR3: TGCAGCGTCGGGACTTCCTACAATGAGCAGTTCTTC. The V call is TRBV29-1, the J call TRBJ2-1, with a possible D match to TRBD2 (6 bases). Germline-derived CDR1 and CDR2 are SQVTM and ANQGSEA. This CDR3 is 12 amino acids long. V shed 6 bases and J shed 1 base, with 7 bases lying between them.

A few counts support this clone. The chain couples TRBV6-5 to TRBJ2-7; TRBD2 might be the D (5 bases). The CDR3 sequence is 13 residues long. Germline V CDR1 and CDR2: MNHEY, SVGAGI. V shed 6 bases and J shed 4 bases, with 13 bases lying between them. The CDR3 reads CASRDPPGYEQYF. The CDR3 DNA reads TGTGCCAGCAGGGACCCCCCGGGGTACGAGCAGTACTTC.

This chain links TRBV4-2 with TRBJ2-1; the match to TRBD2 covers 8 bases. This CDR3 is 19 amino acids long. The germline V gene has CDR1 LGHNA and CDR2 YNFKEQ. V shed 1 base and J 4 bases; nucleotides not matched to a gene: 15. This chain's CDR3 is CASSQVLSSSGMKYNEQFF. CDR3 in DNA: TGTGCCAGCAGCCAAGTTCTTTCTAGTAGCGGGATGAAGTACAATGAGCAGTTCTTC.

This clone has just a few counts. The gene calls are TRBV6-1 and TRBJ1-2, with 11 bases fitting TRBD1. CDR1 is MNHNS, CDR2 SASEGT, per germline. J lost 7 bases, V lost 7 bases, and 2 bases had no gene match. The CDR3 contains 12 residues. The CDR3 DNA reads TGTGCCAGCAAGGGGACAGGGGGTGGCTACACCTTC. This gives the protein CASKGTGGGYTF.